The rows below give T cell receptor beta chains drawn from one sample of a study of shared clonotypes between healthy human individuals. Clones were sequenced by immunoSEQ multiplex PCR, and TCRdb holds only the in-frame ones, with some missing. Here the sample spans over 95,000 clones, 68% being singletons. What was sequenced was memory CD8+ T cells sorted from blood. The origin of the receptors is a young woman in good health. The CDR3 runs from the conserved cysteine through the conserved F or W. The order of the fields is clone size, J gene, D gene, V gene, CDR3 protein, CDR3 DNA. The D gene is left open where the match is weak. Expanded clones are given a class, and other clones once, few, many or no size at all.

size: few; J: TRBJ2-1; D: .; V: TRBV25-1; CDR3: CASSLGVWQFF; DNA: TGTGCCAGCAGTTTAGGGGTCTGGCAGTTCTTC
size: .; J: TRBJ1-1; D: .; V: TRBV6-6; CDR3: CASSYVGEAFF; DNA: TGTGCCAGCAGTTACGTCGGAGAAGCTTTCTTT
size: many; J: TRBJ2-3; D: .; V: TRBV25-1; CDR3: CASSEVRTDTQYF; DNA: TGTGCCAGCAGTGAAGTAAGGACAGATACGCAGTATTTT
size: many; J: TRBJ1-1; D: TRBD1; V: TRBV5-1; CDR3: CASSPGTGVAFF; DNA: TGCGCCAGCAGCCCCGGGACAGGGGTAGCTTTCTTT
size: few; J: TRBJ1-5; D: TRBD1; V: TRBV6-1; CDR3: CASSEQGVMLQPQHF; DNA: TGTGCCAGCAGTGAACAGGGGGTGATGCTTCAGCCCCAGCATTTT
size: .; J: TRBJ2-5; D: TRBD1; V: TRBV19; CDR3: CASSMRTGGLKTQYF; DNA: TGTGCCAGTAGTATGAGGACAGGGGGTTTGAAGACCCAGTACTTC
size: few; J: TRBJ2-2; D: .; V: TRBV5-4; CDR3: CASSLFDTGELFF; DNA: TGTGCCAGCAGCTTGTTTGACACCGGGGAGCTGTTTTTT
size: .; J: TRBJ1-5; D: .; V: TRBV21-1; CDR3: CASSKVERVIQPQHF; DNA: TGTGCCAGCAGCAAAGTGGAGAGGGTTATTCAGCCCCAGCATTTT
size: .; J: TRBJ1-4; D: .; V: TRBV2; CDR3: CASSDPRIGRKVTNEKLFF; DNA: TGTGCCAGCAGTGACCCCCGGATAGGCAGAAAAGTAACTAATGAAAAACTGTTTTTT
size: .; J: TRBJ2-1; D: TRBD2; V: TRBV11-3; CDR3: CAGSLAGGYNEQFF; DNA: TGTGCCGGCAGCCTAGCGGGGGGTTACAATGAGCAGTTCTTC
size: many; J: TRBJ2-1; D: .; V: TRBV25-1; CDR3: CASSGHREVYNEQFF; DNA: TGTGCCAGCAGTGGTCACAGGGAGGTATACAATGAGCAGTTCTTC
size: .; J: TRBJ2-7; D: .; V: TRBV28; CDR3: CASSDRTPSYEQYF; DNA: TGTGCCAGCAGCGATAGGACACCTTCCTACGAGCAGTACTTC
size: .; J: TRBJ2-1; D: .; V: TRBV10-2; CDR3: CASSEWGLYNEQFF; DNA: TGCGCCAGCAGTGAGTGGGGACTCTACAATGAGCAGTTCTTC
size: .; J: TRBJ2-7; D: .; V: TRBV7-9; CDR3: CASSGSGPFYEQYF; DNA: TGTGCCAGCAGCGGCTCCGGGCCCTTCTACGAGCAGTACTTC
size: few; J: TRBJ2-7; D: .; V: TRBV21-1; CDR3: CATTTRGRVTYEQYF; DNA: TGTGCCACAACGACCCGGGGACGGGTGACCTACGAGCAGTACTTC
size: .; J: TRBJ1-1; D: .; V: TRBV25-1; CDR3: CASSEEEAPGVALF; DNA: TGTGCCAGCAGTGAAGAAGAAGCCCCAGGAGTTGCTCTCTTT
size: .; J: TRBJ2-1; D: TRBD2; V: TRBV6-1; CDR3: CASSEEAGGPYNEQFF; DNA: TGTGCCAGCAGTGAGGAAGCGGGAGGGCCCTACAATGAGCAGTTCTTC
size: .; J: TRBJ2-2; D: .; V: TRBV6-6; CDR3: CASSYSSPGELFF; DNA: TGTGCCAGCAGTTACTCTAGTCCCGGGGAGCTGTTTTTT
size: .; J: TRBJ2-3; D: TRBD2; V: TRBV14; CDR3: CASSQDYALAGVADTQYF; DNA: TGTGCCAGCAGCCAAGATTACGCGCTAGCGGGAGTTGCAGATACGCAGTATTTT
size: .; J: TRBJ2-3; D: .; V: TRBV19; CDR3: CASRDFGTDTQYF; DNA: TGTGCCTCACGGGACTTTGGCACAGATACGCAGTATTTT
size: .; J: TRBJ2-7; D: .; V: TRBV5-6; CDR3: CASSIAWPAEQYF; DNA: TGTGCCAGCAGCATCGCCTGGCCAGCCGAGCAGTACTTC
size: .; J: TRBJ1-5; D: .; V: TRBV6-5; CDR3: CASRTGGINQPQHF; DNA: TGTGCCAGCAGGACAGGCGGAATTAATCAGCCCCAGCATTTT
size: .; J: TRBJ2-5; D: .; V: TRBV7-6; CDR3: CASSRQLETQYF; DNA: TGTGCCAGCAGTCGACAGCTTGAGACCCAGTACTTC
size: .; J: TRBJ2-2; D: TRBD1; V: TRBV7-9; CDR3: CASSPRLSDRGRTGELFF; DNA: TGTGCCAGCAGCCCCCGGTTGTCGGACAGGGGGCGTACCGGGGAGCTGTTTTTT
size: .; J: TRBJ2-7; D: TRBD2; V: TRBV6-1; CDR3: CASWGLPFYEQYF; DNA: TGTGCCAGCTGGGGACTACCATTCTACGAGCAGTACTTC
size: few; J: TRBJ2-3; D: .; V: TRBV29-1; CDR3: CSVGNGEADTQYF; DNA: TGCAGCGTTGGAAACGGTGAGGCAGATACGCAGTATTTT
size: .; J: TRBJ2-1; D: .; V: TRBV27; CDR3: CASSLGPGTVYNEQFF; DNA: TGTGCCAGCAGTTTAGGACCCGGGACCGTATACAATGAGCAGTTCTTC
size: .; J: TRBJ2-7; D: .; V: TRBV2; CDR3: CASSEALRTPTYEQYF; DNA: TGTGCCAGCAGTGAAGCGCTTAGGACTCCCACCTACGAGCAGTACTTC
size: .; J: TRBJ1-1; D: .; V: TRBV6-5; CDR3: CASRRGGRLGAFF; DNA: TGTGCCAGCAGAAGGGGTGGGAGACTGGGAGCTTTCTTT
size: few; J: TRBJ1-5; D: .; V: TRBV5-5; CDR3: CASSLLRDLGGQPQHF; DNA: TGTGCCAGCAGCTTGCTAAGGGACCTGGGCGGTCAGCCCCAGCATTTT
size: few; J: TRBJ2-7; D: TRBD1; V: TRBV27; CDR3: CASSIDTGGRYEQYF; DNA: TGTGCCAGCAGTATTGATACAGGGGGCAGGTACGAGCAGTACTTC